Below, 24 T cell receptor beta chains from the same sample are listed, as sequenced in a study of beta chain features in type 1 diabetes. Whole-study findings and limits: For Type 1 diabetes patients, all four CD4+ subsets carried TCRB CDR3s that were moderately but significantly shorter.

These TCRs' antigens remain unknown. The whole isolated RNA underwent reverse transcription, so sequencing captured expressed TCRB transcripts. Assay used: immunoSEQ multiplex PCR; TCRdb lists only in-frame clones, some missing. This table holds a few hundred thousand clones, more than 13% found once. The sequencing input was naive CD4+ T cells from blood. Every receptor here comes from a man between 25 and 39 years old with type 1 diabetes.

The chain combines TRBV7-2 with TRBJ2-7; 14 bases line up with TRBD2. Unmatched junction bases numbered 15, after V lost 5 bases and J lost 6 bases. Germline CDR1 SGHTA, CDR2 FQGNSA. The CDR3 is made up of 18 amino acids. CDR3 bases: TGTGCCAGCAGCCCTAAAATCGGACTAGCGGGAGGTGGTCGCGAGCAGTACTTC. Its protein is CASSPKIGLAGGGREQYF.

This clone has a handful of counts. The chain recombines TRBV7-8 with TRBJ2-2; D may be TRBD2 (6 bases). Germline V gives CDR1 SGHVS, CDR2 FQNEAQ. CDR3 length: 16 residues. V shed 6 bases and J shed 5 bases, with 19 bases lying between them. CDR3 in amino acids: CASSPRTGVVTGELFF. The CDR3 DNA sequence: TGTGCCAGCAGTCCCCGCACGGGAGTGGTGACCGGGGAGCTGTTTTTT.

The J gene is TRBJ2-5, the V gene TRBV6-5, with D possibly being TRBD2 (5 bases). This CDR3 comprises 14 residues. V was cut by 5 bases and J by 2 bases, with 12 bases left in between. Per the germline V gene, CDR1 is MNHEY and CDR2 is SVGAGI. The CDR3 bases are TGTGCCAGCAGTCGGACGGACTTACAAGAGACCCAGTACTTC. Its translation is CASSRTDLQETQYF.

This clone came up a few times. Written as DNA, the CDR3 is TGTGCCAGCAGCCCCTGGGAAATAGCGGGAGTGGATACGCAGTATTTT. This translates into CASSPWEIAGVDTQYF. The chain uses TRBV7-9 and TRBJ2-3; TRBD2 agrees at 9 bases. The CDR3 length is 16 residues. Germline V gene lookup returns CDR1 SEHNR and CDR2 FQNEAQ (reference sequence). The V and J ends lost 5 bases and 6 bases, in that order; junction bases with no gene match: 12.

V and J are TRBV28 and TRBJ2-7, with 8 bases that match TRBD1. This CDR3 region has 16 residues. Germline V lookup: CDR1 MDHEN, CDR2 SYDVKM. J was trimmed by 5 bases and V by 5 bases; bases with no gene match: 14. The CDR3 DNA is TGTGCCAGCAGTCCATTTATCGGGACAGGTGGCAACGAGCAGTACTTC. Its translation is CASSPFIGTGGNEQYF. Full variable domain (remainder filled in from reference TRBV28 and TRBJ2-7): DVKVTQSSRYLVKRTGEKVFLECVQDMDHENMFWYRQDPGLGLRLIYFSYDVKMKEKGDIPEGYSVSREKKERFSLILESASTNQTSMYLCASSPFIGTGGNEQYFGPGTRLTVT.

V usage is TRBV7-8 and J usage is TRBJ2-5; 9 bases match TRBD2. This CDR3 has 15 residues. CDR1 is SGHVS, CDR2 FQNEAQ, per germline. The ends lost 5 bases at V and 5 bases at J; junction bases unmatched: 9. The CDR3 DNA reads TGTGCCAGCAGCCTGGGACTAGCTCATTCTGAGACCCAGTACTTC. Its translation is CASSLGLAHSETQYF.

CDR3 in DNA: TGTGCCAGCAGCGCACAGGGGAGCACAGATACGCAGTATTTT. The encoded protein is CASSAQGSTDTQYF. The J gene is TRBJ2-3, the V gene TRBV7-3, with TRBD1 matching over 7 bases. There are 14 residues in the CDR3. The V segment lost 5 bases and the J segment 0 bases; nucleotides outside the gene matches: 2. CDR1 and CDR2 from the germline V gene are SGHTA and FQGTGA.

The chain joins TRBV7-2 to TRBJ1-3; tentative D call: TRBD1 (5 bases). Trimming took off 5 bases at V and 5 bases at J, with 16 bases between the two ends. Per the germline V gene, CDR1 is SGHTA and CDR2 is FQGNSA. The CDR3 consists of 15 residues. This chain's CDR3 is CASSPGGTSRNTIYF. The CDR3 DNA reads TGTGCCAGCAGCCCAGGAGGGACCTCCCGAAACACCATATATTTT.

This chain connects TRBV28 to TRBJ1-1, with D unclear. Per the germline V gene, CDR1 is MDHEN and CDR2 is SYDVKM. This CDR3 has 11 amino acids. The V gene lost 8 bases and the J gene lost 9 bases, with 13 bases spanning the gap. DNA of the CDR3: TGTGCCAGCCGCAGCGGTTCCCAAGCTTTCTTT. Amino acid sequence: CASRSGSQAFF.

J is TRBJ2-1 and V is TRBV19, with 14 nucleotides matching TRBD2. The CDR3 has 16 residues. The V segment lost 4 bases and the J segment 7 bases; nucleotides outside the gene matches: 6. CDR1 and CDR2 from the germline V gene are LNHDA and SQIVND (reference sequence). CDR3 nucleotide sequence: TGTGCCAGTAGTACCGGGACTAGCGGGAGTCGTAATGAGCAGTTCTTC. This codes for CASSTGTSGSRNEQFF.

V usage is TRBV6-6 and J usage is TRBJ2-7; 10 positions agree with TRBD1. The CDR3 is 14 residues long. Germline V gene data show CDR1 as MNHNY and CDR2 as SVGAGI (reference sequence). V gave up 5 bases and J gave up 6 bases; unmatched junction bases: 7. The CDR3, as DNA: TGTGCCAGCAGTCCTTTGACAGGGGGCGGCGAGCAGTACTTC. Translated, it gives CASSPLTGGGEQYF.

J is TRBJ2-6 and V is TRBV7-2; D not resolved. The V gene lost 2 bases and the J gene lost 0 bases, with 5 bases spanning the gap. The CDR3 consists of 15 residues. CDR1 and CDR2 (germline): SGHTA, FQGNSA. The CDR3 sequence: CASSLISSGANVLTF. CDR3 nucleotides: TGTGCCAGCAGCTTAATTAGCTCTGGGGCCAACGTCCTGACTTTC.

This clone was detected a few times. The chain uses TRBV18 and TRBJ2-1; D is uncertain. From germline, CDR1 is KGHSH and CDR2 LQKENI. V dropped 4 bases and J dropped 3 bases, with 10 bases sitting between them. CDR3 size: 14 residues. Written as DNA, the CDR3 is TGTGCCAGCTCACAGGCAGGCAGCTACAATGAGCAGTTCTTC. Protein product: CASSQAGSYNEQFF.

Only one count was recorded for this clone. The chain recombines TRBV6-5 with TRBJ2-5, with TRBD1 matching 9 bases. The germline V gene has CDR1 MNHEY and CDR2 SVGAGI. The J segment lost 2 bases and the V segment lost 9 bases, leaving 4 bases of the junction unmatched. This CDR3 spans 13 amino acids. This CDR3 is CASWDRAQETQYF. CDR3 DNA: TGTGCCAGTTGGGACAGGGCTCAAGAGACCCAGTACTTC.

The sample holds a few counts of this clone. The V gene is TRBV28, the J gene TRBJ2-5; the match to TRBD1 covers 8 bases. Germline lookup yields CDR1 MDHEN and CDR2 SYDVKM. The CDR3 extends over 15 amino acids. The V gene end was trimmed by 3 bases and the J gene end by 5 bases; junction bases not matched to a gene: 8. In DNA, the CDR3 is TGTGCCAGCAGTTTTTTTACAGGGGGGTCGGAGACCCAGTACTTC. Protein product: CASSFFTGGSETQYF.

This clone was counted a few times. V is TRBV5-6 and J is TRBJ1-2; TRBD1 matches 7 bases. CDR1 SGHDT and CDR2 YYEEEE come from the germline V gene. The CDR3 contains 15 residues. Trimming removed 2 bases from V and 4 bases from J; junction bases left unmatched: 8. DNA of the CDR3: TGTGCCAGCAGCTTCGTTGCAGGGGGTATCTATGGCTACACCTTC. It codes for CASSFVAGGIYGYTF.

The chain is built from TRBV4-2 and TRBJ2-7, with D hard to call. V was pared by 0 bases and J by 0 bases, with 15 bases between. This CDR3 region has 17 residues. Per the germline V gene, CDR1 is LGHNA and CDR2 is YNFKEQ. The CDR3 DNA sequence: TGTGCCAGCAGCCAAGAGTTGGGCACTGCGAGCTCCTACGAGCAGTACTTC. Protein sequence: CASSQELGTASSYEQYF.

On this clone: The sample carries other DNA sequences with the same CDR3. CDR3 nucleotide sequence: TGTGCCAGCAGACTACAGGGCGAGCAGTACTTC. Translation gives CASRLQGEQYF. This chain joins TRBV28 and TRBJ2-7, with D possibly being TRBD1 (6 bases). The CDR3 contains 11 residues. Trimming took off 6 bases at V and 6 bases at J, with 9 bases between the two ends. Germline values: CDR1 MDHEN, CDR2 SYDVKM.

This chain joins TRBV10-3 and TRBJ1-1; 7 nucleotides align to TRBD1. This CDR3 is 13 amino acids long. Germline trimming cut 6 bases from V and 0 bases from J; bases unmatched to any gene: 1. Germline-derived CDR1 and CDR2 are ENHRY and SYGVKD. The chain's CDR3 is CAIRGQLNTEAFF. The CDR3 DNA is TGTGCCATCAGGGGACAGTTGAACACTGAAGCTTTCTTT.

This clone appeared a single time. The CDR3 bases are TGTGCCAGTAGTTTGGGACTTGGCTATGGCTACACCTTC. Its protein is CASSLGLGYGYTF. The genes are TRBV19 and TRBJ1-2, with D tentatively TRBD1 (5 bases). Germline V gene lookup returns CDR1 LNHDA and CDR2 SQIVND (reference sequence). Trimming stripped 5 bases from V and 4 bases from J, with 11 bases between. The length of the CDR3 is 13 residues. Drawing the rest from reference TRBV19 and TRBJ1-2, the complete variable domain is DGGITQSPKYLFRKEGQNVTLSCEQNLNHDAMYWYRQDPGQGLRLIYYSQIVNDFQKGDIAEGYSVSREKKESFPLTVTSAQKNPTAFYLCASSLGLGYGYTFGSGTRLTVV.

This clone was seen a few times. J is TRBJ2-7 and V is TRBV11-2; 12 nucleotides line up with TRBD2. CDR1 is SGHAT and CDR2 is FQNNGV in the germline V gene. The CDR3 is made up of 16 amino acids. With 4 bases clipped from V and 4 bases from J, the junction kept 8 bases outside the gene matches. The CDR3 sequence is CASSSLTSGSRYEQYF. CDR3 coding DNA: TGTGCCAGCAGCTCTTTGACTAGCGGGAGCAGGTACGAGCAGTACTTC.

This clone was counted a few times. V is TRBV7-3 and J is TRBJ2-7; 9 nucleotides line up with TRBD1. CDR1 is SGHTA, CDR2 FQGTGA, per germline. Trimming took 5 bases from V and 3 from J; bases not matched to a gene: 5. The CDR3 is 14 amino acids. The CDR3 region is CASSPGQGHYEQYF. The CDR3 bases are TGTGCCAGCAGCCCGGGACAGGGTCACTACGAGCAGTACTTC. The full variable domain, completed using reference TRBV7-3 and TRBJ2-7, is GAGVSQTPSNKVTEKGKYVELRCDPISGHTALYWYRQSLGQGPEFLIYFQGTGAADDSGLPNDRFFAVRPEGSVSTLKIQRTERGDSAVYLCASSPGQGHYEQYFGPGTRLTVT.

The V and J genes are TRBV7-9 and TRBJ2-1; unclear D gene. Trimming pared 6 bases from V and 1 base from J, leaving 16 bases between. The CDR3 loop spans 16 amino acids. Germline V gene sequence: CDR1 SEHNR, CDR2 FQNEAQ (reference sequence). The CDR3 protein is CASRPYESRSYNEQFF. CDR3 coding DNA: TGTGCCAGCAGGCCTTATGAGTCACGGTCCTACAATGAGCAGTTCTTC.

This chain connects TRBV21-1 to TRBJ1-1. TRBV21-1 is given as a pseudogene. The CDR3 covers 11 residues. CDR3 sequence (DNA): TGTGCCAGCAGCAAAGCTCCGGGGGCTTTCTTT. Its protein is CASSKAPGAFF.